This T cell receptor beta chain came from a study of blood T cells in healthy people across ages. Study-wide background: Roughly one uniquely barcoded beta molecule per two T cells was captured.

Study-wide results and limits: Older age went with lower TCR beta diversity per million T cells, in a roughly linear way.

This CDR3 comprises 11 residues. Per germline, CDR1 MNHEY and CDR2 SVGAGI. It was with a sample-barcoded 5' primer and a J-beta primer mix that a second PCR of roughly 7 to 12 cycles was run. Every single cDNA molecule received a tag from a template-switch adaptor with 12 random nucleotides. A minimum of 2.5 million CDR3-containing paired-end reads was obtained for each sample. TCRdb redid the calling of the 5' RACE reads with MiXCR, one entry per CDR3 protein. The data contain 650,000 to 1,000,000 distinct CDR3 sequences, about 37% of them singletons. With regard to this clonotype: Its antigen remains unidentified. This may be a read error: a much more frequent sequence differs by one nucleotide.

The TCR was taken from a man between 18 and 29 years old in good health. The chain uses TRBV6-5 and TRBJ2-4; TRBD1 matches 8 bases. Sequenced input: blood. The CDR3 sequence: CTSSTTGGQYF. CDR3 coding DNA: TGTACCAGCAGTACCACAGGGGGACAGTACTTC.